This entry concerns a single TCR beta chain. The germline V gene encodes CDR1 MNHEY and CDR2 SMNVEV (reference sequence). With V trimmed by 8 bases and J by 6 bases, 4 bases remained unmatched. CDR3 length equals 12 residues. This sample is part of a study of CD8+ T cells in alopecia areata. The wider study: In an open-label trial, patients got 5 to 10 mg tofacitinib twice daily.

After isolation, RNA underwent reverse transcription to generate cDNA as the sequencing template. The data were produced by immunoSEQ multiplex PCR, yet TCRdb's version contains in-frame clones alone and is incomplete. The sample includes roughly 250,000 clones, roughly two thirds of them seen just once. Isolation of CD4+ and CD8+ T cells from PBMCs was achieved by sorting. This chain uses TRBV27 with TRBJ2-1; 7 bases agree with TRBD1. The receptor was derived from a human donor with alopecia areata. Sequencing used CD4+ T cells sorted from blood, obtained at week 0. CDR3 bases: TGTGCCAGCGCCACAGGGGTCAATGAGCAGTTCTTC. Translating it yields CASATGVNEQFF.